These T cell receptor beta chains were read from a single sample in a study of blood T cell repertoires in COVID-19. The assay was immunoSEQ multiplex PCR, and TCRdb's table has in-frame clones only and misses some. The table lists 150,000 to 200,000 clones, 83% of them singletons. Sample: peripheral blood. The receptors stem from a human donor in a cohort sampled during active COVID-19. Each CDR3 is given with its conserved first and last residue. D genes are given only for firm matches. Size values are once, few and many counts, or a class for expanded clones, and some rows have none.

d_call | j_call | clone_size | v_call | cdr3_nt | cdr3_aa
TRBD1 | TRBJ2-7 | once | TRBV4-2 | TGTGCCAGCAGCCAAACAGGGGGCACCTACGAGCAGTACTTC | CASSQTGGTYEQYF
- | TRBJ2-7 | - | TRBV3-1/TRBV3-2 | TGTGCCAGCAGCCGCCCTTCAACAGGTCAATCTTCCTACGAGCAGTACTTC | CASSRPSTGQSSYEQYF
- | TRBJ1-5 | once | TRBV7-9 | TGTGCCAGCAGCTTATCAGTGGCTAGCAATCAGCCCCAGCATTTT | CASSLSVASNQPQHF
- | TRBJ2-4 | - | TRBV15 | TGTGCCACCAGCAGGGGCCCAACCAAAAACATTCAGTACTTC | CATSRGPTKNIQYF
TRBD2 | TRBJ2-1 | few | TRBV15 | TGTGCCACCAGCAGAGATTTTGAGCGGGAGGAGTTGAGCTCCTACAATGAGCAGTTCTTC | CATSRDFEREELSSYNEQFF
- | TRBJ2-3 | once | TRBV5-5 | TGTGCCAGCAGCGTACGGACAGCCACAGATACGCAGTATTTT | CASSVRTATDTQYF
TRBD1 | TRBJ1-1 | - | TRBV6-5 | TGTGCCAGCAGCGCTACAGGGGAATCTGAAGCTTTCTTT | CASSATGESEAFF
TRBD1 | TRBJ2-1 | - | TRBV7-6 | TGTGCCAGCAGCTTGTTTGCAGGGGGCGGGTACAATGAGCAGTTCTTC | CASSLFAGGGYNEQFF
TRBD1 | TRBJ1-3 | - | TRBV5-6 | TGTGCCAGCAGCTTGAGGGGACAGTACGGGAACACCATATATTTT | CASSLRGQYGNTIYF
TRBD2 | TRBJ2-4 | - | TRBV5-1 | TGCGCCAGCAGCGCCGGACTAGCGTCTGACATTCAGTACTTC | CASSAGLASDIQYF
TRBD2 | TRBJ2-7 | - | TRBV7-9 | TGTGCCAGCGGGGATAGCGGGAGGGGTGAGCAGTACTTC | CASGDSGRGEQYF
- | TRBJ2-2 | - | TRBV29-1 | TGCAGCGTTGGCGGTAGAGATACCGGGGAGCTGTTTTTT | CSVGGRDTGELFF
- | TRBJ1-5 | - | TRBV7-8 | TGTGCCAGCAGCTTAAAAGACAGGACCTTTAGCAATCAGCCCCAGCATTTT | CASSLKDRTFSNQPQHF
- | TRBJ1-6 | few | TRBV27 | TGTGCCAGCAGTCTCAGGGGCCCTACATGGGTCACCCTCCACTTT | CASSLRGPTWVTLHF
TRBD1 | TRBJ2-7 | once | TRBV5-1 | TGCGCCAGCAGTAAAGGACAGGAAGCCTACGAGCAGTACTTC | CASSKGQEAYEQYF
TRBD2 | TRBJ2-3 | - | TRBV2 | TGTGCCAGCAGTGAGGGTGGCGGGAGGACAGATACGCAGTATTTT | CASSEGGGRTDTQYF
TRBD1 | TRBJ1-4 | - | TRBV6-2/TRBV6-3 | TGTGCCAGCAGCAACACCGGGACAGGGGTAGAAAAACTGTTTTTT | CASSNTGTGVEKLFF
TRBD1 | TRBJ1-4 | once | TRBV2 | TGTGCCAGCACCCGGGACAGGAATAATGAAAAACTGTTTTTT | CASTRDRNNEKLFF
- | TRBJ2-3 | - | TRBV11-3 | TGTGCCAGCAGCCGGGGGGCGAGCACAGATACGCAGTATTTT | CASSRGASTDTQYF
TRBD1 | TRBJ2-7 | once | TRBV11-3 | TGTGCCAGCAGTCCCGGACAGGGACGCTACGAGCAGTACTTC | CASSPGQGRYEQYF